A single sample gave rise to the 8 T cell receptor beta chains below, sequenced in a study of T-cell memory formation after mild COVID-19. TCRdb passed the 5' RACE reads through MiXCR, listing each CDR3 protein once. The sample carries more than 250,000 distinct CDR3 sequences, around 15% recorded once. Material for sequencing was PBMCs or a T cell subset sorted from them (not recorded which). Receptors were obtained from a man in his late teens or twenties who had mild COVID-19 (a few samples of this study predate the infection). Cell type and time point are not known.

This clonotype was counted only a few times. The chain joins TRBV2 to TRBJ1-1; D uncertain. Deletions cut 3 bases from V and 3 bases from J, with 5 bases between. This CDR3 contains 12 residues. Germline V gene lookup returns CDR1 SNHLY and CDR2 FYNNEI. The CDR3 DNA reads TGTGCCAGCAGTGACAGTCACACTGAAGCTTTCTTT. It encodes CASSDSHTEAFF.

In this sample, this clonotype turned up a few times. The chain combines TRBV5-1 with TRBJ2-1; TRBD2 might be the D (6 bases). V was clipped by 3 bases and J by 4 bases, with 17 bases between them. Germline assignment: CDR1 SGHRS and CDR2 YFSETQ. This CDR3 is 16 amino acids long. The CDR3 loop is CASSSSGTPTYNEQFF. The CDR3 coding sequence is TGCGCCAGCAGCTCCTCCGGGACTCCTACTTACAATGAGCAGTTCTTC.

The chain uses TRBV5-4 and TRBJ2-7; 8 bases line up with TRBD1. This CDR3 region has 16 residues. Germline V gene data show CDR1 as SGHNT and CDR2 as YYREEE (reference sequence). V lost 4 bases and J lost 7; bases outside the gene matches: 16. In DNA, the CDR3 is TGTGCCAGCAGCCCGCTAGGACAGGGACTCGGAGGAGAGCAGTACTTC. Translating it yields CASSPLGQGLGGEQYF.

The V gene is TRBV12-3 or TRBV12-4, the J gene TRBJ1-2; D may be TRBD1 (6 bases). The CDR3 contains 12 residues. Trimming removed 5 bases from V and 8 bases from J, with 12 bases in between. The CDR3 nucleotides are TGTGCCAGCAGTCGCACAGGGTTCGGCTACACCTTC. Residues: CASSRTGFGYTF.

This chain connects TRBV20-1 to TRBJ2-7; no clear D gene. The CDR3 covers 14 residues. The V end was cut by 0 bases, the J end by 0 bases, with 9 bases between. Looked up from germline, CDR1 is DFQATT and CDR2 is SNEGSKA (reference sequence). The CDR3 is CSARDTASSYEQYV. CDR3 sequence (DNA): TGCAGTGCTAGAGATACGGCTAGCTCCTACGAGCAGTACGTC.

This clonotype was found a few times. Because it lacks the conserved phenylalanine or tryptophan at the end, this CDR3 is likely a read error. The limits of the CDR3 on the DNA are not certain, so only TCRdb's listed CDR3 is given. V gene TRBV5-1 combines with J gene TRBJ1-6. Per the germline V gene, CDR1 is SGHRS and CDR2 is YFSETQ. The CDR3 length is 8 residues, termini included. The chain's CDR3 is CASSPRMT.

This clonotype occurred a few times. Here the CDR3 reads CASSLVPGGRYGYTF. The CDR3 nucleotides read TGCGCCAGCAGCTTAGTTCCAGGGGGTCGGTATGGCTACACCTTC. The gene calls are TRBV5-1 and TRBJ1-2; 7 positions match TRBD1. Germline assignment: CDR1 SGHRS and CDR2 YFSETQ. The CDR3 totals 15 residues. V gave up 2 bases and J gave up 5 bases; unmatched junction bases: 9.

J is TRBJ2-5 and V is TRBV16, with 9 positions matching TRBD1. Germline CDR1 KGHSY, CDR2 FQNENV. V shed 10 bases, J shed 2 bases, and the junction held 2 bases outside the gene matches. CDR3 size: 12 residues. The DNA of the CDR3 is TGTGCCACGGGACAGGGTCAAGAGACCCAGTACTTC. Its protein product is CATGQGQETQYF.